These 27 T cell receptor beta chains came from one sample sequenced in a study of T cells in Graves' hyperthyroidism and ophthalmopathy. Amplified TCR beta CDR3 regions derived from RNA transcripts. The HTBI primer set drove a first-round RT-PCR of the TCR CDR3. TCRdb recomputed calls from the multiplex PCR reads with MiXCR, one row per CDR3 protein. The sample lists about 590,000 distinct CDR3 sequences, approximately 15% occurring once. Input material: blood. These receptors all stem from a woman under 30 with Graves' ophthalmopathy.

This clonotype was found a few times. This rearrangement joins TRBV27 to TRBJ1-6; D ambiguous. Germline-derived CDR1 and CDR2 are MNHEY and SMNVEV (reference sequence). The CDR3 has 16 amino acids. Trimming took off 4 bases at V and 0 bases at J, with 10 bases between the two ends. CDR3 nucleotides: TGTGCCAGCAGTTCGGAAGTCAGCTCCTATAATTCACCCCTCCACTTT. This translates into CASSSEVSSYNSPLHF.

This clonotype was recorded many times. V gene TRBV28 combines with J gene TRBJ2-3; no firm D call. Trimming took off 4 bases at V and 2 bases at J, with 10 bases between the two ends. Germline-derived CDR1 and CDR2 are MDHEN and SYDVKM. The CDR3 runs 14 residues. CDR3 region: CASSSEWATDTQYF. CDR3 sequence (DNA): TGTGCCAGCAGTTCCGAATGGGCCACAGATACGCAGTATTTT. Based on the CDR3 plus reference TRBV28 and TRBJ2-3, the full variable domain is DVKVTQSSRYLVKRTGEKVFLECVQDMDHENMFWYRQDPGLGLRLIYFSYDVKMKEKGDIPEGYSVSREKKERFSLILESASTNQTSMYLCASSSEWATDTQYFGPGTRLTVL.

Details on this clonotype: In this CDR3 the conserved last residue, phenylalanine or tryptophan, is missing, so a read error is likely. This chain connects TRBV19 to TRBJ2-7, with 9 bases lining up with TRBD2. Germline V lookup: CDR1 LNHDA, CDR2 SQIVND (reference sequence). The CDR3 spans 15 residues. The V and J ends lost 3 bases and 4 bases, in that order; junction bases with no gene match: 7. The CDR3 DNA sequence: TGTGCCAGTAGTATCGCGGGAGGGCCAACTTACGAGCAGTACCTC. Its translation: CASSIAGGPTYEQYL.

This chain links TRBV9 with TRBJ2-7; D gene unclear. CDR3 length equals 13 residues. Trimming took 0 bases from V and 3 from J, leaving 7 bases between them. Germline lookup yields CDR1 SGDLS and CDR2 YYNGEE. CDR3 loop: CASSVEAHYEQYF. DNA of the CDR3: TGTGCCAGCAGCGTAGAGGCCCACTACGAGCAGTACTTC.

This clonotype was counted ten times or more. The chain carries TRBV12-3 or TRBV12-4 and TRBJ1-4; 8 bases are a match to TRBD1. With 5 bases clipped from V and 8 bases from J, the junction kept 7 bases outside the gene matches. The CDR3 has 14 amino acids. The CDR3 loop is CASSTNRGSEKLFF. The CDR3 nucleotides are TGTGCCAGCAGTACAAACAGGGGGAGCGAAAAACTGTTTTTT.

This clonotype has only a few counts. For the CDR3, the DNA is TGTGCCAGCAGCTTAATCAGGGCCGGGGAGCTGTTTTTT. Its translation is CASSLIRAGELFF. The chain combines TRBV7-2 with TRBJ2-2, with D possibly being TRBD1 (5 bases). Trimming removed 2 bases from V and 6 bases from J, with 7 bases in between. The CDR3 runs 13 residues. Germline CDR1 reads SGHTA; CDR2 reads FQGNSA.

In its sample, this clonotype was seen many times. This chain connects TRBV20-1 to TRBJ1-1; 7 bases line up with TRBD1. Germline CDR1 reads DFQATT; CDR2 reads SNEGSKA (reference sequence). CDR3 length equals 13 residues. V dropped 6 bases and J dropped 3; count of bases not matched to a gene: 7. CDR3 loop: CSATGAMDTEAFF. The DNA for the CDR3 is TGCAGTGCCACAGGGGCGATGGACACTGAAGCTTTCTTT.

This clonotype occurred a few times. The chain is built from TRBV19 and TRBJ2-1; D possibly corresponds to TRBD1 (6 bases). This CDR3 region has 16 residues. V was cut by 3 bases and J by 6 bases, with 18 bases left in between. The germline CDR1 and CDR2 sequences are LNHDA and SQIVND (reference sequence). This chain's CDR3 is CASSIRPDRTTNEQFF. CDR3 in DNA: TGTGCCAGTAGTATCCGGCCGGACAGAACCACCAATGAGCAGTTCTTC.

This clonotype was observed at least ten times. CDR3 DNA: TGTGCCAGCAGTGATTTACTGACGGGGAGCTCCTACGAGCAGTACTTC. It yields the protein CASSDLLTGSSYEQYF. The chain combines TRBV2 with TRBJ2-7, with D possibly being TRBD2 (5 bases). CDR3 length: 16 amino acids. V was cut by 3 bases and J by 0 bases, with 15 bases left in between. CDR1 is SNHLY and CDR2 is FYNNEI in the germline V gene.

There are a few counts of this clonotype. V is TRBV19 and J is TRBJ2-1; D possibly corresponds to TRBD2 (5 bases). Germline V lookup: CDR1 LNHDA, CDR2 SQIVND (reference sequence). V was shortened by 4 bases and J by 0 bases, with 13 bases between the two germline ends. CDR3 length equals 16 residues. The CDR3 nucleotides read TGTGCCAGTAGTAGTCTTAGCGAGAGCTCCTACAATGAGCAGTTCTTC. It yields the protein CASSSLSESSYNEQFF.

This clonotype was recorded many times. The chain employs TRBV15 and TRBJ1-1, with no clear D. This CDR3 has 10 amino acids. From germline, CDR1 is LNHNV and CDR2 YYDKDF (reference sequence). V gave up 3 bases and J gave up 9 bases, with 5 bases separating them. This CDR3 is CATSRVKAFF. The CDR3 nucleotides are TGTGCCACCAGCAGGGTTAAAGCTTTCTTT.

In its sample, this clonotype was seen many times. The chain uses TRBV2 and TRBJ1-1, with D uncertain. The CDR3 has 14 residues. V lost 3 bases, J lost 0 bases, and 8 bases lay in between. The germline V gene has CDR1 SNHLY and CDR2 FYNNEI. CDR3 nucleotides: TGTGCCAGCAGTGACAAGTATATGAACACTGAAGCTTTCTTT. It translates to CASSDKYMNTEAFF. The full variable domain, its missing parts supplied by reference TRBV2 and TRBJ1-1, is EPEVTQTPSHQVTQMGQEVILRCVPISNHLYFYWYRQILGQKVEFLVSFYNNEISEKSEIFDDQFSVERPDGSNFTLKIRSTKLEDSAMYFCASSDKYMNTEAFFGQGTRLTVV.

This chain uses TRBV9 with TRBJ2-1; no clear D gene. Trimming took off 2 bases at V and 0 bases at J, with 12 bases between the two ends. Germline V gene data show CDR1 as SGDLS and CDR2 as YYNGEE. This CDR3 spans 16 amino acids. The CDR3 region has the DNA TGTGCCAGCAGCGTTGGTGCACAACCCTCCTACAATGAGCAGTTCTTC. It encodes CASSVGAQPSYNEQFF.

The J gene is TRBJ2-5, the V gene TRBV20-1; 7 nucleotides line up with TRBD2. Per germline, CDR1 DFQATT and CDR2 SNEGSKA (reference sequence). The ends lost 3 bases at V and 1 base at J; junction bases unmatched: 8. The CDR3 is 15 residues long. CDR3 sequence: CSASFGGRGQETQYF. CDR3 nucleotide sequence: TGCAGTGCTAGTTTTGGAGGGAGGGGCCAAGAGACCCAGTACTTC.

The chain is built from TRBV5-5 and TRBJ1-1, with D uncertain. V lost 6 bases to trimming and J lost 8 bases, with 23 bases between them. The CDR3 runs to 15 residues. CDR1 and CDR2 from the germline V gene are SGHKS and YYEKEE (reference sequence). The CDR3 bases are TGTGCCAGCACCAAAGGTTGGGGTCTCGAATGGGAAGCTTTCTTT. Protein product: CASTKGWGLEWEAFF.

This clonotype was detected many times. The rearrangement joins TRBV19 to TRBJ1-1; D not resolved. Germline CDR1 LNHDA, CDR2 SQIVND (reference sequence). CDR3 size: 13 residues. V dropped 4 bases and J dropped 3 bases, with 9 bases sitting between them. CDR3 amino acids: CASSSYHYTEAFF. CDR3 in DNA: TGTGCCAGTAGTAGTTACCACTACACTGAAGCTTTCTTT.

This clonotype was recorded at least ten times. The rearrangement joins TRBV7-2 to TRBJ2-6; D remains ambiguous. This CDR3 has 17 amino acids. Germline values: CDR1 SGHTA, CDR2 FQGNSA. Trimming stripped 4 bases from V and 0 bases from J, with 13 bases between. The CDR3 protein is CASSSSFGISGANVLTF. DNA for the CDR3: TGTGCCAGCAGCTCCTCTTTTGGGATCTCTGGGGCCAACGTCCTGACTTTC.

The chain links TRBV19 to TRBJ1-2, with D maybe TRBD1 (5 bases). Trimming took off 5 bases at V and 4 bases at J, with 17 bases between the two ends. Germline V gives CDR1 LNHDA, CDR2 SQIVND (reference sequence). The CDR3 length is 15 residues. CDR3: CASSLDSHGFYGYTF. The DNA of the CDR3 is TGTGCCAGTAGTCTTGACAGCCATGGCTTCTATGGCTACACCTTC.

There are many counts of this clonotype. The chain joins TRBV27 to TRBJ2-1; D is undetermined. Deletions cut 3 bases from V and 5 bases from J, with 14 bases between. The germline V gene encodes CDR1 MNHEY and CDR2 SMNVEV (reference sequence). CDR3 size: 15 residues. CDR3 residues: CASSLERLKHNEQFF. As DNA, the CDR3 is TGTGCCAGCAGTTTGGAGAGACTCAAGCACAATGAGCAGTTCTTC.

The chain employs TRBV27 and TRBJ2-7; D possibly corresponds to TRBD1 (6 bases). Trimming removed 5 bases from V and 4 bases from J, with 18 bases in between. Germline V gene sequence: CDR1 MNHEY, CDR2 SMNVEV (reference sequence). This CDR3 has 15 residues. Written as DNA, the CDR3 is TGTGCCAGCAGTCATCAGGGGCGGACGTGGTACGAGCAGTACTTC. Translating it yields CASSHQGRTWYEQYF.

Many counts were recorded for this clonotype. This rearrangement joins TRBV6-2 or TRBV6-3 to TRBJ1-5; D possibly corresponds to TRBD1 (5 bases). V lost 4 bases, J lost 2 bases, and 9 bases lay in between. The CDR3 loop spans 14 amino acids. Per the germline V gene, CDR1 is MNHEY and CDR2 is SVGEGT. This chain's CDR3 is CASSSTEGNQPQHF. The CDR3, as DNA: TGTGCCAGCAGTTCGACAGAGGGCAATCAGCCCCAGCATTTT.

This clonotype showed up many times. This chain uses TRBV7-9 with TRBJ2-3, with 8 positions matching TRBD2. The CDR3 contains 15 residues. The germline gives CDR1 SEHNR, CDR2 FQNEAQ (reference sequence). The V gene end was trimmed by 5 bases and the J gene end by 2 bases; junction bases not matched to a gene: 6. CDR3 nucleotide sequence: TGTGCCAGCAGCCCCGGACTAGCTTCCACAGATACGCAGTATTTT. Translating it yields CASSPGLASTDTQYF.

This clonotype was seen repeatedly, ten times or more. The chain uses TRBV2 and TRBJ1-5, with D possibly TRBD1 on 6 matching bases. There are 12 residues in the CDR3. V gave up 7 bases and J gave up 6 bases, with 10 bases separating them. The V gene's germline CDR1 is SNHLY and CDR2 FYNNEI. The chain's CDR3 is CASTKGVQPQHF. CDR3 nucleotides: TGTGCCAGCACGAAGGGGGTTCAGCCCCAGCATTTT.

In its sample, this clonotype was seen a few times. V is TRBV9 and J is TRBJ2-3; the match to TRBD2 covers 7 bases. Germline V gives CDR1 SGDLS, CDR2 YYNGEE. The junction had 8 bases not matched to a gene; V was cut back by 4 bases and J by 3 bases. The CDR3 extends over 15 amino acids. CDR3 loop: CASSPSTSVTDTQYF. As DNA, the CDR3 is TGTGCCAGCAGCCCCTCAACTAGCGTAACAGATACGCAGTATTTT.

This chain connects TRBV25-1 to TRBJ1-3; 9 bases align to TRBD1. The germline V gene has CDR1 MGHDK and CDR2 SYGVNS. The CDR3 is 16 amino acids. J was trimmed by 1 base and V by 3 bases; bases with no gene match: 4. Written as DNA, the CDR3 is TGTGCCAGCAGTGATCGGACAGGGGCTTCTGGAAACACCATATATTTT. It yields the protein CASSDRTGASGNTIYF.

This clonotype was seen ten or more times. The V gene is TRBV14, the J gene TRBJ1-1; D is ambiguous. Trimming removed 2 bases from V and 2 bases from J, with 9 bases in between. CDR1 is SGHDN and CDR2 is FVKESK in the germline V gene. The CDR3 contains 14 residues. Here the CDR3 DNA reads TGTGCCAGCAGCCAACGGCAGCCCAACACTGAAGCTTTCTTT. Encoded protein: CASSQRQPNTEAFF. The variable domain in full, with the rest retrieved from reference TRBV14 and TRBJ1-1, is EAGVTQFPSHSVIEKGQTVTLRCDPISGHDNLYWYRRVMGKEIKFLLHFVKESKQDESGMPNNRFLAERTGGTYSTLKVQPAELEDSGVYFCASSQRQPNTEAFFGQGTRLTVV.

The sample holds a few counts of this clonotype. The V gene is TRBV14, the J gene TRBJ2-1; D unclear. V was trimmed by 2 bases and J by 5 bases, leaving 19 bases between them. Germline assignment: CDR1 SGHDN and CDR2 FVKESK. The CDR3 extends over 17 amino acids. This CDR3 is CASSQCPSRFCHNEQFF. In nucleotides, the CDR3 is TGTGCCAGCAGCCAATGCCCTTCCAGGTTTTGTCACAATGAGCAGTTCTTC.